This passage covers 13 T cell receptor beta chains from one sample sequenced in a study of OX40 agonist ivuxolimab in advanced cancers. Sequencing was performed with immunoSEQ multiplex PCR; in TCRdb, only in-frame clones are kept and a portion is missing. The sample has about 73,000 clones, 85% to 90% seen once. The specimen was CD4+ or CD8+ T cells sorted from blood, collected in a trial of the OX40 agonist ivuxolimab. Source of these receptors: an adult with an advanced solid tumor such as melanoma, head and neck, liver or kidney cancer.

The chain recombines TRBV11-2 with TRBJ1-4; D call uncertain. The V end lost 4 bases, the J end lost 0 bases, and 6 bases lay between the germline ends. There are 14 residues in the CDR3. The V gene's germline CDR1 is SGHAT and CDR2 FQNNGV. CDR3 in amino acids: CASSSGATNEKLFF. The CDR3 DNA follows: TGTGCCAGCAGCTCCGGAGCAACTAATGAAAAACTGTTTTTT.

J is TRBJ1-5 and V is TRBV5-5; D ambiguous. The CDR3 extends over 17 amino acids. CDR1 and CDR2 (germline): SGHKS, YYEKEE (reference sequence). Deletions cut 3 bases from V and 5 bases from J, with 21 bases between. CDR3 in amino acids: CASSYLPTPVEYQPQHF. CDR3 nucleotide sequence: TGTGCCAGCAGCTATCTTCCCACCCCGGTAGAATATCAGCCCCAGCATTTT.

This clone was seen once. The rearrangement links TRBV27 to TRBJ2-2; 13 nucleotides line up with TRBD2. Unmatched junction bases numbered 8, after V lost 10 bases and J lost 6 bases. CDR1 is MNHEY, CDR2 SMNVEV, per germline (reference sequence). CDR3 length: 15 residues. CDR3 sequence (DNA): TGTGCCACCAGGGCGGGACTAGCGGGACCCGGGGAGCTGTTTTTT. Translation gives CATRAGLAGPGELFF.

This chain uses TRBV6-5 with TRBJ2-2; 8 bases are shared with TRBD2. After removal of 7 bases from V and 4 bases from J, the junction contained 8 bases not matched to a gene. There are 15 residues in the CDR3. Looked up from germline, CDR1 is MNHEY and CDR2 is SVGAGI. For the CDR3, the DNA is TGTGCCAGCACCCTGGCGGGGGGCCCCACCGGGGAGCTGTTTTTT. It encodes CASTLAGGPTGELFF.

The CDR3 reads CASSVGPSGYNEQYF. The CDR3 DNA sequence: TGTGCCAGCAGCGTAGGCCCCTCGGGGTATAACGAGCAGTACTTC. The V and J genes are TRBV9 and TRBJ2-7; D is perhaps TRBD2 (5 bases). The CDR3 length is 15 residues. V was clipped by 0 bases and J by 5 bases, with 15 bases between them. Per germline, CDR1 SGDLS and CDR2 YYNGEE. The complete variable domain, with remaining parts taken from reference TRBV9 and TRBJ2-7, reads DSGVTQTPKHLITATGQRVTLRCSPRSGDLSVYWYQQSLDQGLQFLIQYYNGEERAKGNILERFSAQQFPDLHSELNLSSLELGDSALYFCASSVGPSGYNEQYFGPGTRLTVT.

This chain uses TRBV11-2 with TRBJ2-3; D gene unclear. The CDR3 runs to 13 residues. Germline CDR1 SGHAT, CDR2 FQNNGV. V lost 5 bases and J lost 6, with 12 bases in between. CDR3 DNA sequence: TGTGCCAGCAGCCCCCCCTTGGGGGATACGCAGTATTTT. This sequence encodes CASSPPLGDTQYF.

The rearrangement links TRBV27 to TRBJ2-1; 7 bases line up with TRBD2. Germline CDR1 reads MNHEY; CDR2 reads SMNVEV (reference sequence). This CDR3 is built from 17 residues. The V and J ends lost 1 base and 4 bases, in that order; junction bases with no gene match: 10. The DNA of the CDR3 is TGTGCCAGCAGTTTATTTGGGGGGGTTGGGAAATACAATGAGCAGTTCTTC. Amino acids: CASSLFGGVGKYNEQFF.

For this clone: This sample includes further DNA sequences coding for the same CDR3. The chain joins TRBV7-6 to TRBJ2-1; 7 bases are a match to TRBD1. The CDR3 sequence is 14 residues long. The V gene's germline CDR1 is SGHVS and CDR2 FNYEAQ. J was trimmed by 7 bases and V by 5 bases; bases with no gene match: 8. The CDR3 sequence is CASSPYTGENEQFF. CDR3 DNA sequence: TGTGCCAGCAGCCCGTACACAGGGGAGAATGAGCAGTTCTTC.

V is TRBV10-1 and J is TRBJ2-2; tentatively, D is TRBD2 (5 bases). The V end was cut by 3 bases, the J end by 4 bases, with 15 bases between. CDR1 WNHNN and CDR2 SYGVQD come from the germline V gene (reference sequence). CDR3 length: 16 residues. The CDR3 loop is CASSDRRAPSTGELFF. The CDR3 DNA is TGCGCCAGCAGTGATCGGCGGGCCCCCTCCACCGGGGAGCTGTTTTTT.

The CDR3 DNA is TGTGCCAGTAGTCCCGGGCCCCTAAATGAGCAGTTCTTC. It yields the protein CASSPGPLNEQFF. The V gene is TRBV19, the J gene TRBJ2-1; D not resolved. V lost 5 bases to trimming and J lost 7 bases, with 12 bases between them. CDR1 is LNHDA, CDR2 SQIVND, per germline (reference sequence). The CDR3 sequence is 13 residues long.

This chain joins TRBV27 and TRBJ1-2, with 7 bases identical to TRBD1. Germline-derived CDR1 and CDR2 are MNHEY and SMNVEV (reference sequence). This CDR3 comprises 14 residues. Trimming removed 6 bases from V and 6 bases from J; junction bases left unmatched: 10. CDR3 sequence reads: CASRAGGLGDGYTF. Written as DNA, the CDR3 is TGTGCCAGCAGGGCAGGGGGTTTGGGGGATGGCTACACCTTC.

The J gene is TRBJ1-5, the V gene TRBV27, with 7 bases aligning to TRBD1. V shed 6 bases and J 4 bases; nucleotides not matched to a gene: 9. The CDR3 runs to 15 residues. Germline V gene data show CDR1 as MNHEY and CDR2 as SMNVEV (reference sequence). Here the CDR3 reads CASREWAGGNQPQHF. CDR3 in DNA: TGTGCCAGCAGGGAATGGGCAGGGGGAAATCAGCCCCAGCATTTT.

The genes are TRBV15 and TRBJ2-3; D is possibly TRBD2 (6 bases). Deletions cut 0 bases from V and 5 bases from J, with 21 bases between. In germline, CDR1 is LNHNV, CDR2 YYDKDF (reference sequence). The CDR3 is 18 residues long. CDR3 sequence (DNA): TGTGCCACCAGCAGAGATCGGGCGGGATCGTCCTTCGTAGATACGCAGTATTTT. It codes for CATSRDRAGSSFVDTQYF.